This T cell receptor (beta chain) came from a study of T cell repertoires in cytomegalovirus infection. Overall study context: Indicated by public TCR beta signatures were CMV infection and matching HLA type. General study results and limits: There were carriers of CMV plus the relevant HLA, and cumulative public TCR beta family frequency identified them. Across the ex vivo response, the dominant clonotypes were HLA-C-restricted CMV-specific TCR beta clonotypes.

This clonotype was observed a handful of times. As yet, its antigen is unknown. Looked up from germline, CDR1 is SGHTA and CDR2 is FQGTGA. This CDR3 region has 15 residues. Trimming removed 4 bases from V and 3 bases from J; junction bases left unmatched: 5. MiXCR, run by TCRdb on the reads, gives a single entry per CDR3 protein. This table has some 220,000 distinct CDR3 sequences, approximately 13% appearing once. This receptor was taken from a human donor in good health (CMV status not recorded). Some clones in this sample may be carry-over from other donors' samples. This chain uses TRBV7-3 with TRBJ2-2; 7 bases fit TRBD2. Material for sequencing was PBMCs. CDR3 in amino acids: CASSWSGADTGELFF. CDR3 bases: TGTGCCAGCAGCTGGAGCGGGGCCGACACCGGGGAGCTGTTTTTT.